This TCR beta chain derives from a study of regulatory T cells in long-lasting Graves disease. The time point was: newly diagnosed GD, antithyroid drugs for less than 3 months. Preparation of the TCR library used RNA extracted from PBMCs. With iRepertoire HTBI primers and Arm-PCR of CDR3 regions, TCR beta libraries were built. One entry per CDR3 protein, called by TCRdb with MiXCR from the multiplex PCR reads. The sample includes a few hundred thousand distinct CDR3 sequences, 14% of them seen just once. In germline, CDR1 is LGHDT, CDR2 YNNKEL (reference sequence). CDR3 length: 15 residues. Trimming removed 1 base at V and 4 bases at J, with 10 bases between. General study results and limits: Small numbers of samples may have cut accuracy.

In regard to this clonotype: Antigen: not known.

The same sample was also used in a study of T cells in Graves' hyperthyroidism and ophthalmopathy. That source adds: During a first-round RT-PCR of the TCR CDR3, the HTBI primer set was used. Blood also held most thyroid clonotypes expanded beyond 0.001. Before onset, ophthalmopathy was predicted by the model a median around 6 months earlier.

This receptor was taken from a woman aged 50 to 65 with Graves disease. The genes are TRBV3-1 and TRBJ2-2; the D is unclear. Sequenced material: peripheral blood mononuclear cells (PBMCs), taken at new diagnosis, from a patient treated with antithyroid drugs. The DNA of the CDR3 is TGTGCCAGCAGCCAAGTTAACGCAGTCACCGGGGAGCTGTTTTTT. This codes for CASSQVNAVTGELFF. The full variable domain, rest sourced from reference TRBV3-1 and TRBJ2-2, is DTAVSQTPKYLVTQMGNDKSIKCEQNLGHDTMYWYKQDSKKFLKIMFSYNNKELIINETVPNRFSPKSPDKAHLNLHINSLELGDSAVYFCASSQVNAVTGELFFGEGSRLTVL.